The 32 T cell receptor beta chains reported below all come from one sample, sequenced in a study of blood T cell repertoires in COVID-19. Clones were read by immunoSEQ multiplex PCR, and TCRdb kept only the in-frame ones, dropping some. The data contain tens of thousands of clones, 75% to 95% of them singletons. The sample was peripheral blood. All receptors derive from a man in his forties or fifties with acute or convalescent COVID-19.

The rearrangement joins TRBV3-1 (or the pseudogene TRBV3-2) to TRBJ1-1; the D gene is possibly TRBD1 (5 bases). The V gene lost 1 base and the J gene lost 1 base, with 7 bases spanning the gap. CDR1 is LGHDT and CDR2 is YNNKEL in the germline V gene (reference sequence). The CDR3 has 14 amino acids. The CDR3 here is CASSQGGGNTEAFF. Here the CDR3 DNA reads TGTGCCAGCAGCCAAGGGGGGGGGAACACTGAAGCTTTCTTT.

The chain joins TRBV5-5 to TRBJ2-1; D ambiguous. CDR1 is SGHKS, CDR2 YYEKEE, per germline (reference sequence). The CDR3 loop spans 13 amino acids. V dropped 0 bases and J dropped 6 bases, with 7 bases sitting between them. In DNA, the CDR3 is TGTGCCAGCAGCTTGGGAGTGGTCAATGAGCAGTTCTTC. Residues: CASSLGVVNEQFF.

This clone has a handful of counts. The chain combines TRBV15 with TRBJ1-3; TRBD1 agrees at 7 bases. Per germline, CDR1 LNHNV and CDR2 YYDKDF (reference sequence). With V trimmed by 1 base and J by 2 bases, 2 bases remained unmatched. This CDR3 has 15 residues. The CDR3 region has the DNA TGTGCCACCAGCAGAGGACAGGGAGCTGGAAACACCATATATTTT. It is translated as CATSRGQGAGNTIYF.

This rearrangement joins TRBV24-1 to TRBJ2-6, with TRBD1 as a possible D gene (5 bases). CDR1 is KGHDR, CDR2 SFDVKD, per germline. The CDR3 runs 18 residues. Trimming removed 2 bases from V and 0 bases from J, with 13 bases in between. The CDR3 region is CATSDSGPTPSGANVLTF. The CDR3 DNA follows: TGTGCCACCAGTGATTCAGGGCCGACTCCCTCTGGGGCCAACGTCCTGACTTTC.

This chain connects TRBV28 to TRBJ1-2; TRBD1 matches 10 bases. Germline assignment: CDR1 MDHEN and CDR2 SYDVKM. V was clipped by 4 bases and J by 7 bases; unmatched bases: 6. The CDR3 contains 14 residues. The CDR3 loop is CASSSMGTGVGYTF. DNA of the CDR3: TGTGCCAGCAGTTCCATGGGGACAGGGGTTGGCTACACCTTC.

V usage is TRBV9 and J usage is TRBJ2-1; 11 positions agree with TRBD2. With V trimmed by 3 bases and J by 9 bases, 14 bases remained unmatched. Per the germline V gene, CDR1 is SGDLS and CDR2 is YYNGEE. The CDR3 spans 17 residues. The CDR3 coding sequence is TGTGCCAGCAGCGAATCTAGCGGGGGGAACGTTCGGGGTGAGCAGTTCTTC. As protein: CASSESSGGNVRGEQFF.

The rearrangement joins TRBV7-2 to TRBJ1-1; a weak D match, TRBD1 (5 bases). Germline V gene data show CDR1 as SGHTA and CDR2 as FQGNSA. V was cut by 6 bases and J by 6 bases, with 14 bases left in between. The CDR3 spans 13 residues. CDR3 loop: CASSYLQGAEAFF. The CDR3 bases are TGTGCCAGCAGTTACCTTCAGGGCGCTGAAGCTTTCTTT.

This rearrangement joins TRBV7-2 to TRBJ2-3; TRBD1 agrees at 7 bases. The CDR3 has 15 amino acids. Trimming at V came to 5 bases and at J to 2 bases, leaving 7 bases not matched to a gene. Germline CDR1 and CDR2: SGHTA and FQGNSA. CDR3 region: CASSLQGSYTDTQYF. The CDR3 DNA sequence: TGTGCCAGCAGCCTACAGGGGTCTTACACAGATACGCAGTATTTT.

Remarks on this clone: At one end the junction does not follow the germline gene, possibly because of a read error. The chain links TRBV11-2 to TRBJ2-2, with 9 bases that match TRBD1. CDR1 and CDR2 from the germline V gene are SGHAT and FQNNGV. There are 16 residues in the CDR3. CDR3: CASSLDGQGFAGELFF. CDR3 DNA: TGTGCCAGCAGCCTAGACGGACAGGGGTTCGCCGGGGAGCTGTTTTTT.

CDR3 region: CATSEGDRGGIGQETQYF. In DNA form, the CDR3 reads TGTGCCACCAGTGAGGGGGACAGGGGGGGAATTGGCCAAGAGACCCAGTACTTC. This chain links TRBV24-1 with TRBJ2-5, with 11 bases that match TRBD1. There are 18 residues in the CDR3. Trimming took 4 bases from V and 1 from J; bases not matched to a gene: 10. CDR1 and CDR2 from the germline V gene are KGHDR and SFDVKD.

The chain recombines TRBV5-4 with TRBJ2-1; the match to TRBD2 covers 11 bases. The V gene end was trimmed by 1 base and the J gene end by 1 base; junction bases not matched to a gene: 4. CDR1 and CDR2 (germline): SGHNT, YYREEE (reference sequence). The CDR3 runs 17 residues. The CDR3 region is CASSLISGGASYNEQFF. CDR3 nucleotide sequence: TGTGCCAGCAGCTTGATTAGCGGGGGGGCATCCTACAATGAGCAGTTCTTC. Together with reference TRBV5-4 and TRBJ2-1, the CDR3 gives the full variable domain: ETGVTQSPTHLIKTRGQQVTLRCSSQSGHNTVSWYQQALGQGPQFIFQYYREEENGRGNFPPRFSGLQFPNYSSELNVNALELDDSALYLCASSLISGGASYNEQFFGPGTRLTVL.

This sequence joins TRBV11-2 and TRBJ2-1; D perhaps matches TRBD1 (5 bases). Germline CDR1 SGHAT, CDR2 FQNNGV. The length of the CDR3 is 14 residues. The V and J ends lost 3 bases and 6 bases respectively, with 12 bases between them. The CDR3 DNA reads as TGTGCCAGCAGCTTCTCACTTGGGGCCAATGAGCAGTTCTTC. Its protein product is CASSFSLGANEQFF. The full variable domain, its missing parts supplied by reference TRBV11-2 and TRBJ2-1, is EAGVAQSPRYKIIEKRQSVAFWCNPISGHATLYWYQQILGQGPKLLIQFQNNGVVDDSQLPKDRFSAERLKGVDSTLKIQPAKLEDSAVYLCASSFSLGANEQFFGPGTRLTVL.

The chain joins TRBV5-1 to TRBJ2-3; D ambiguous. The length of the CDR3 is 12 residues. The V end was cut by 0 bases, the J end by 6 bases, with 5 bases between. Germline V gene sequence: CDR1 SGHRS, CDR2 YFSETQ. CDR3 DNA sequence: TGCGCCAGCAGCTTGGATCTGGATACGCAGTATTTT. It encodes CASSLDLDTQYF.

The chain joins TRBV30 to TRBJ2-5; the match to TRBD1 covers 8 bases. With 2 bases clipped from V and 2 bases from J, the junction kept 10 bases outside the gene matches. Germline V gene data show CDR1 as GTSNPN and CDR2 as SVGIG (reference sequence). The CDR3 is 16 residues long. In nucleotides, the CDR3 is TGTGCCTGGAGTCAGGGACAGGCTGGGGGACAAGAGACCCAGTACTTC. Protein product: CAWSQGQAGGQETQYF. Full variable domain (missing parts from reference TRBV30 and TRBJ2-5): SQTIHQWPATLVQPVGSPLSLECTVEGTSNPNLYWYRQAAGRGLQLLFYSVGIGQISSEVPQNLSASRPQDRQFILSSKKLLLSDSGFYLCAWSQGQAGGQETQYFGPGTRLLVL.

The chain carries TRBV12-2 and TRBJ1-6. TRBV12-2 is an annotated pseudogene. The CDR3 covers 14 residues. CDR3 loop: CASRSCSYNSPLHF. The CDR3 region has the DNA TGTGCAAGTCGCTCGTGTTCCTATAATTCACCCCTCCACTTT.

This clone showed up just a few times. The chain links TRBV12-3 or TRBV12-4 to TRBJ1-2; D remains ambiguous. The CDR3 is 13 residues long. The V end lost 10 bases, the J end lost 5 bases, and 17 bases lay between the germline ends. The CDR3 loop is CATRWAGSYGYTF. The CDR3 region has the DNA TGTGCCACCCGATGGGCGGGATCATATGGCTACACCTTC.

The rearrangement joins TRBV7-2 to TRBJ2-3; the D gene is possibly TRBD1 (5 bases). Per the germline V gene, CDR1 is SGHTA and CDR2 is FQGNSA. CDR3 size: 15 residues. V was pared by 6 bases and J by 2 bases, with 15 bases between. DNA of the CDR3: TGTGCCAGCAGTTCCGATGACAGAACCACAGATACGCAGTATTTT. Translating gives CASSSDDRTTDTQYF.

The chain couples TRBV7-2 to TRBJ2-7; D perhaps matches TRBD1 (6 bases). V was cut by 3 bases and J by 3 bases, with 15 bases left in between. The CDR3 is 15 amino acids. Germline V gene lookup returns CDR1 SGHTA and CDR2 FQGNSA. In DNA form, the CDR3 reads TGTGCCAGCAGCTTCGACAGGAACCAACTCTACGAGCAGTACTTC. Translating gives CASSFDRNQLYEQYF.

This rearrangement joins TRBV19 to TRBJ2-7, with 12 bases lining up with TRBD2. Unmatched junction bases numbered 4, after V lost 9 bases and J lost 7 bases. The CDR3 is made up of 12 amino acids. Germline values: CDR1 LNHDA, CDR2 SQIVND (reference sequence). CDR3 in amino acids: CASGTSGLEQYF. For the CDR3, the DNA is TGTGCCAGCGGGACTAGCGGGTTGGAGCAGTACTTC.

The chain couples TRBV7-8 to TRBJ1-1; D ambiguous. This CDR3 is 15 amino acids long. Per the germline V gene, CDR1 is SGHVS and CDR2 is FQNEAQ. Trimming took 0 bases from V and 1 from J, leaving 9 bases between them. CDR3 residues: CASSLAGPRNTEAFF. The CDR3 DNA reads TGTGCCAGCAGCTTAGCTGGGCCCAGGAACACTGAAGCTTTCTTT.

CDR3 in amino acids: CASSFTGTGATNGYTF. The CDR3 DNA reads TGTGCCAGCAGCTTCACCGGGACAGGGGCAACGAATGGCTACACCTTC. The chain recombines TRBV7-2 with TRBJ1-2, with 10 bases aligning to TRBD1. The CDR3 spans 16 residues. Unmatched junction bases numbered 10, after V lost 3 bases and J lost 6 bases. CDR1 is SGHTA and CDR2 is FQGNSA in the germline V gene. The entire variable domain, with the rest obtained from reference TRBV7-2 and TRBJ1-2, is as follows: GAGVSQSPSNKVTEKGKDVELRCDPISGHTALYWYRQSLGQGLEFLIYFQGNSAPDKSGLPSDRFSAERTGGSVSTLTIQRTQQEDSAVYLCASSFTGTGATNGYTFGSGTRLTVV.

The J gene is TRBJ1-5, the V gene TRBV7-2, with D tentatively TRBD1 (6 bases). CDR3 size: 17 residues. V lost 1 base and J lost 7, with 20 bases in between. Germline-derived CDR1 and CDR2 are SGHTA and FQGNSA. The CDR3 nucleotides are TGTGCCAGCAGCTTAGTCGGCCGGGGGGCGTCGGGGCAGCCCCAGCATTTT. Its protein product is CASSLVGRGASGQPQHF.

There are a few counts of this clone. The chain is built from TRBV3-1 (or the pseudogene TRBV3-2) and TRBJ1-2; D is undetermined. Between the trimmed V and J ends, which lost 1 base and 7 bases, there was a span of 7 bases. CDR1 LGHDT and CDR2 YNNKEL come from the germline V gene (reference sequence). The CDR3 contains 12 residues. The CDR3 DNA reads as TGTGCCAGCAGCCAAGCCGCGGGTGGCTACACCTTC. Translation: CASSQAAGGYTF.

V and J are TRBV20-1 and TRBJ2-3; 9 nucleotides match TRBD1. The ends lost 3 bases at V and 4 bases at J; junction bases unmatched: 11. CDR1 is DFQATT, CDR2 SNEGSKA, per germline (reference sequence). CDR3 length: 16 amino acids. CDR3 sequence: CSASEATGGVADTQYF. The DNA of the CDR3 is TGCAGTGCTAGTGAAGCGACAGGGGGTGTCGCAGATACGCAGTATTTT.

DNA for the CDR3: TGTGCCAGCAGCGTAGGAGGGCTAAGGGCCTTGGGCACTGAAGCTTTCTTT. Translating gives CASSVGGLRALGTEAFF. The rearrangement links TRBV9 to TRBJ1-1, with unresolved D. V was pared by 0 bases and J by 4 bases, with 19 bases between. This CDR3 has 17 amino acids. Per the germline V gene, CDR1 is SGDLS and CDR2 is YYNGEE.

J is TRBJ1-5 and V is TRBV6-6; 10 nucleotides line up with TRBD1. The length of the CDR3 is 16 residues. Looked up from germline, CDR1 is MNHNY and CDR2 is SVGAGI (reference sequence). The J segment lost 2 bases and the V segment lost 6 bases, leaving 7 bases of the junction unmatched. Here the CDR3 DNA reads TGTGCCAGCAGCGAAAGGGACAGGGGACGCAATCAGCCCCAGCATTTT. It is translated as CASSERDRGRNQPQHF.

The chain joins TRBV6-5 to TRBJ2-7; D perhaps matches TRBD2 (5 bases). Germline CDR1 and CDR2: MNHEY and SVGAGI. V lost 2 bases to trimming and J lost 4 bases, with 15 bases between them. The CDR3 totals 15 residues. CDR3: CASSYQGTRIYEQYF. The CDR3 DNA follows: TGTGCCAGCAGTTACCAAGGTACTAGGATATACGAGCAGTACTTC.

The CDR3 bases are TGCGCCAGCAGCGGGGGCCCCGGGGGGGCAACTAATGAAAAACTGTTTTTT. Encoded protein: CASSGGPGGATNEKLFF. The genes are TRBV5-1 and TRBJ1-4, with TRBD1 as a possible D gene (6 bases). This CDR3 has 17 amino acids. Trimming took 4 bases from V and 0 from J, leaving 16 bases between them. Germline V gene sequence: CDR1 SGHRS, CDR2 YFSETQ. Full variable domain (outside the CDR3, taken from reference TRBV5-1 and TRBJ1-4): KAGVTQTPRYLIKTRGQQVTLSCSPISGHRSVSWYQQTPGQGLQFLFEYFSETQRNKGNFPGRFSGRQFSNSRSEMNVSTLELGDSALYLCASSGGPGGATNEKLFFGSGTQLSVL.

The chain combines TRBV19 with TRBJ1-2, with no clear D. The germline V gene encodes CDR1 LNHDA and CDR2 SQIVND (reference sequence). The V end was cut by 3 bases, the J end by 4 bases, with 9 bases between. The CDR3 is 13 residues long. The CDR3 loop is CASSIQLSYGYTF. Here the CDR3 DNA reads TGTGCCAGTAGTATTCAGTTGTCCTATGGCTACACCTTC.

This clone is medium-sized in the sample. This rearrangement joins TRBV30 to TRBJ1-1, with no clear D. Between the trimmed V and J ends, which lost 0 bases and 4 bases, there was a span of 9 bases. Germline V gene sequence: CDR1 GTSNPN, CDR2 SVGIG (reference sequence). CDR3 size: 13 residues. CDR3: CAWSVGSGTEAFF. Written as DNA, the CDR3 is TGTGCCTGGAGTGTGGGCAGCGGCACTGAAGCTTTCTTT. Using reference TRBV30 and TRBJ1-1 for the parts outside the CDR3, the full variable domain is SQTIHQWPATLVQPVGSPLSLECTVEGTSNPNLYWYRQAAGRGLQLLFYSVGIGQISSEVPQNLSASRPQDRQFILSSKKLLLSDSGFYLCAWSVGSGTEAFFGQGTRLTVV.

CDR3 sequence (DNA): TGCGCCAGCAGCGGTCGACAGGGCTTCGACACTGAAGCTTTCTTT. Translation gives CASSGRQGFDTEAFF. The V gene is TRBV5-1, the J gene TRBJ1-1, with TRBD1 matching 7 bases. Germline loops: CDR1 SGHRS, CDR2 YFSETQ. Losses at the gene ends were 4 bases for V and 3 bases for J; bases not matched to a gene: 9. The CDR3 loop spans 15 amino acids.

CDR3 coding DNA: TGCGCCAGCAGGAGGCGGGCAGGCCAGAGGGAGTCCCAAGAGACCCAGTACTTC. Its protein is CASRRRAGQRESQETQYF. V usage is TRBV5-1 and J usage is TRBJ2-5; perhaps TRBD2 as D (5 bases). V was cut by 5 bases and J by 1 base, with 24 bases left in between. Germline values: CDR1 SGHRS, CDR2 YFSETQ. This CDR3 region has 18 residues.